The 20 T cell receptor beta chains below all came from one sample that was sequenced in a study of blood T cells in healthy people across ages. A second PCR of about 7 to 11 cycles used a sample-barcoded 5' primer and a J-beta primer mix. TCRdb called the 5' RACE reads again in MiXCR, with one record for every CDR3 protein. The repertoire holds under 700,000 distinct CDR3 sequences, with about 24% as singletons. The sample was also linked to a second study, of T cells of mothers and their children.

Sequencing used blood. Source of these receptors: a boy between 10 and 17 years old in good health.

The chain recombines TRBV7-2 with TRBJ1-6, with D unresolved. The germline V gene has CDR1 SGHTA and CDR2 FQGNSA. There are 15 residues in the CDR3. Trimming pared 0 bases from V and 9 bases from J, leaving 12 bases between. For the CDR3, the DNA is TGTGCCAGCAGCTTAGCGCAAGGGTCGAGTTCACCCCTCCACTTT. This codes for CASSLAQGSSSPLHF.

The chain is built from TRBV6-5 and TRBJ1-2; 7 nucleotides align to TRBD1. CDR1 is MNHEY and CDR2 is SVGAGI in the germline V gene. This CDR3 is 15 amino acids long. V dropped 0 bases and J dropped 1; count of bases not matched to a gene: 2. The CDR3 DNA sequence: TGTGCCAGCAGTTACTCGACAGGGATTAACTATGGCTACACCTTC. It yields the protein CASSYSTGINYGYTF.

The rearrangement joins TRBV28 to TRBJ2-1; a possible D gene is TRBD1 (5 bases). The CDR3 loop spans 15 amino acids. Trimming stripped 5 bases from V and 8 bases from J, with 19 bases between. The V gene's germline CDR1 is MDHEN and CDR2 SYDVKM. The CDR3 reads CASSPWGSSSHEQFF. The CDR3 nucleotides read TGTGCCAGCAGTCCTTGGGGCTCCAGTTCGCATGAGCAGTTCTTC.

This clonotype was counted a few times. This chain joins TRBV6-1 and TRBJ1-3; D is unresolved. The CDR3 is 17 amino acids. Trimming left V 5 bases short and J 0 bases short, with 17 bases between. Germline V CDR1 and CDR2: MNHNS, SASEGT. This CDR3 reads CASSLGSPRLSGNTIYF. CDR3 DNA: TGTGCCAGCAGTCTGGGGAGTCCACGCCTCTCTGGAAACACCATATATTTT.

This clonotype came up a few times. The gene calls are TRBV4-3 and TRBJ2-5; a possible D gene is TRBD2 (5 bases). The J call may be in error: the DNA end matches TRBJ2-1 better. The CDR3 is 14 residues long. Looked up from germline, CDR1 is LGHNA and CDR2 is YSLEER. The CDR3 here is CASSQDTAGNEQFF. The DNA of the CDR3 is TGCGCCAGCAGCCAAGATACGGCGGGCAATGAGCAGTTCTTC.

A few counts support this clonotype. V gene TRBV20-1 combines with J gene TRBJ1-4, with D tentatively TRBD1 (5 bases). This CDR3 has 15 residues. V lost 2 bases, J lost 2 bases, and 12 bases lay in between. Germline lookup yields CDR1 DFQATT and CDR2 SNEGSKA (reference sequence). The CDR3 here is CSARLAGETNEKLFF. CDR3 in DNA: TGCAGTGCTAGATTAGCGGGGGAGACTAATGAAAAACTGTTTTTT.

This clonotype was seen at least ten times. This chain uses TRBV28 with TRBJ2-1; D is possibly TRBD2 (6 bases). Germline assignment: CDR1 MDHEN and CDR2 SYDVKM. V lost 4 bases, J lost 2 bases, and 9 bases lay in between. The CDR3 sequence is 14 residues long. CDR3 bases: TGTGCCAGCAGTTGGGAGGATCCCTACAATGAGCAGTTCTTC. This translates into CASSWEDPYNEQFF.

This rearrangement joins TRBV11-2 to TRBJ2-7; 7 bases are a match to TRBD1. Germline CDR1 reads SGHAT; CDR2 reads FQNNGV. Trimming cost V 4 bases and J 1 base; bases outside gene matches: 10. This CDR3 region has 16 residues. The CDR3 sequence: CASSSLTGWGSYEQYF. Written as DNA, the CDR3 is TGTGCCAGCAGCTCGCTGACAGGGTGGGGTTCCTACGAGCAGTACTTC.

J is TRBJ2-1 and V is TRBV27, with 8 bases fitting TRBD1. CDR1 and CDR2 from the germline V gene are MNHEY and SMNVEV (reference sequence). V lost 8 bases and J lost 8; bases outside the gene matches: 8. The CDR3 has 13 residues. CDR3 sequence: CASAGTGSDEQFF. The CDR3 bases are TGTGCCAGCGCCGGGACAGGATCCGATGAGCAGTTCTTC.

Only a few counts were recorded for this clonotype. The chain uses TRBV6-2 or TRBV6-3 and TRBJ2-7; 9 bases align to TRBD2. Germline V CDR1 and CDR2: MNHEY, SVGEGT. V was clipped by 0 bases and J by 6 bases; unmatched bases: 3. This CDR3 is built from 14 residues. DNA for the CDR3: TGTGCCAGCAGTTACTCGGGAGCGGGGGGCGAGCAGTACTTC. Its protein is CASSYSGAGGEQYF.

This clonotype was picked up a small number of times. The V call is TRBV4-1, the J call TRBJ2-5; D unresolved. The closer fit of TRBJ2-7 to the DNA end suggests the J call may be wrong. This CDR3 is 14 amino acids long. Germline assignment: CDR1 MGHRA and CDR2 YSYEKL. DNA for the CDR3: TGCGCCAGCTCGTTACAGTTTGAGGAACCCGAGCAGTACTTC. It codes for CASSLQFEEPEQYF.

This clonotype was observed a handful of times. The V and J genes are TRBV6-5 and TRBJ2-1, with D possibly TRBD2 on 6 matching bases. The DNA matches TRBJ2-7 better at its end, which makes the J call doubtful. This CDR3 has 15 residues. Per germline, CDR1 MNHEY and CDR2 SVGAGI. The CDR3 spells CASSQGLAAADEQYF. CDR3 coding DNA: TGTGCCAGCAGTCAAGGCTTAGCGGCCGCAGACGAGCAGTACTTC.

This clonotype was seen more than once but under ten times. The chain combines TRBV20-1 with TRBJ2-4; D unresolved. V was shortened by 0 bases and J by 0 bases, with 3 bases between the two germline ends. This CDR3 is built from 13 residues. The germline gives CDR1 DFQATT, CDR2 SNEGSKA (reference sequence). CDR3 in DNA: TGCAGTGCTAGAGATCTAGCCAAAAACATTCAGTACTTC. Translated: CSARDLAKNIQYF.

This clonotype was detected only a few times. A junction boundary mismatches the germline segment, possibly from a read error. This chain joins TRBV4-1 and TRBJ2-5; perhaps TRBD2 as D (5 bases). CDR3 size: 14 residues. Germline V gives CDR1 MGHRA, CDR2 YSYEKL. The chain's CDR3 is CASSHESFGEIQYF. CDR3 nucleotides: TGCGCCAGCAGCCATGAGTCTTTTGGGGAGATCCAGTACTTC.

This clonotype has more than one count but fewer than ten. The chain recombines TRBV29-1 with TRBJ1-2; 8 nucleotides agree with TRBD1. The CDR3 extends over 14 amino acids. Germline V lookup: CDR1 SQVTM, CDR2 ANQGSEA. The V segment lost 6 bases and the J segment 2 bases; nucleotides outside the gene matches: 8. The CDR3 loop is CSVGTGVGNYGYTF. CDR3 nucleotides: TGCAGCGTGGGGACAGGTGTAGGGAACTATGGCTACACCTTC.

CDR3 nucleotides: TGTGCCAGCAGTTTGGGGCAGGGGTCGAAAACCTTC. Translating gives CASSLGQGSKTF. The V gene is TRBV12-3 or TRBV12-4, the J gene TRBJ1-2, with D possibly being TRBD1 (6 bases). The CDR3 consists of 12 residues. The V gene lost 3 bases and the J gene lost 14 bases, with 16 bases spanning the gap.

The V call is TRBV7-8, the J call TRBJ2-1; 7 bases map to TRBD1. V was pared by 7 bases and J by 7 bases, with 13 bases of the junction left unmatched. The CDR3 is made up of 15 amino acids. The germline gives CDR1 SGHVS, CDR2 FQNEAQ. In DNA form, the CDR3 reads TGTGCCAGCACCAAATTATGGACAGGAAAAAATGAGCAGTTCTTC. Translating it yields CASTKLWTGKNEQFF.

This clonotype appeared a few times. The CDR3 loop is CASSEWGQLNNYGYTF. The CDR3 DNA reads TGTGCCAGCAGTGAATGGGGACAGCTGAATAACTATGGCTACACCTTC. This chain joins TRBV25-1 and TRBJ1-2; 7 nucleotides align to TRBD1. The J segment lost 1 base and the V segment lost 1 base, leaving 6 bases of the junction unmatched. Germline V gene sequence: CDR1 MGHDK, CDR2 SYGVNS. This CDR3 region has 16 residues.

This clonotype was detected a few times. The chain has TRBV14 and TRBJ2-3, with D unresolved. Trimming shortened V by 0 bases and J by 0 bases, and 16 bases separated the two germline ends. The V gene's germline CDR1 is SGHDN and CDR2 FVKESK. The CDR3 totals 18 residues. The CDR3 is CASSQDSGQAISTDTQYF. CDR3 bases: TGTGCCAGCAGCCAAGATTCCGGCCAGGCGATAAGCACAGATACGCAGTATTTT.

The genes are TRBV5-6 and TRBJ2-1, with TRBD1 identical over 10 bases. Germline V CDR1 and CDR2: SGHDT, YYEEEE. The CDR3 has 15 residues. The ends lost 0 bases at V and 7 bases at J; junction bases unmatched: 4. Here the CDR3 reads CASSLAGTGDNEQFF. The CDR3 DNA sequence: TGTGCCAGCAGCTTGGCCGGGACAGGGGATAATGAGCAGTTCTTC.